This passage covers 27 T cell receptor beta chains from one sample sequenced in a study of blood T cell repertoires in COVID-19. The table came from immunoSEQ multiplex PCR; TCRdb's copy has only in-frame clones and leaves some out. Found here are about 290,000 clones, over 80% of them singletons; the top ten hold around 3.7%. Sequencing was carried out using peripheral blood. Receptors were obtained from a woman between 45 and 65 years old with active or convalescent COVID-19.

CDR3 coding DNA: TGCGCCAGCAGCCCGGACAGGACTCGCTACGAGCAGTACTTC. Translating it yields CASSPDRTRYEQYF. The chain joins TRBV5-1 to TRBJ2-7; 7 nucleotides align to TRBD1. V was pared by 4 bases and J by 3 bases, with 7 bases of the junction left unmatched. Germline V CDR1 and CDR2: SGHRS, YFSETQ. There are 14 residues in the CDR3.

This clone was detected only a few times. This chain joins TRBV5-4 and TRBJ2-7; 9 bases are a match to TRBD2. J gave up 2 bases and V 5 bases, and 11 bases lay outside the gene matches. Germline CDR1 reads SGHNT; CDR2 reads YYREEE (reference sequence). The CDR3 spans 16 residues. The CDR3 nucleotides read TGTGCCAGCAGTCCCGCCGGTAGCGGGGGAACCTACGAGCAGTACTTC. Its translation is CASSPAGSGGTYEQYF.

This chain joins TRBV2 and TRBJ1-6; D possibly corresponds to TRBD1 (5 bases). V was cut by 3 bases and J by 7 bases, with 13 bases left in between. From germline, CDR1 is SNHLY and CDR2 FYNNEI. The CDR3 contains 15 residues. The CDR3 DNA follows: TGTGCCAGCAGTGAGGTAGACAGCTTAAATTCACCCCTCCACTTT. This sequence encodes CASSEVDSLNSPLHF.

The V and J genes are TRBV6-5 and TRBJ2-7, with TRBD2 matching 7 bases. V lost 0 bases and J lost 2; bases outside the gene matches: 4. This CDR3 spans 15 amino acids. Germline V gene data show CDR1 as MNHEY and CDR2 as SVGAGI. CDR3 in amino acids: CASSYSETSPYEQYF. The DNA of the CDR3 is TGTGCCAGCAGTTACTCCGAGACTAGCCCCTACGAGCAGTACTTC.

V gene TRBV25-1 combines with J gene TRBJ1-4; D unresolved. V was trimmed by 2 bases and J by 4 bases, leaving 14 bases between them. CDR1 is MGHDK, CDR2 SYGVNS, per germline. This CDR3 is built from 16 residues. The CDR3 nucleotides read TGTGCCAGCAGTGAAAGCGTCGGAGGATATAATGAAAAACTGTTTTTT. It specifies CASSESVGGYNEKLFF.

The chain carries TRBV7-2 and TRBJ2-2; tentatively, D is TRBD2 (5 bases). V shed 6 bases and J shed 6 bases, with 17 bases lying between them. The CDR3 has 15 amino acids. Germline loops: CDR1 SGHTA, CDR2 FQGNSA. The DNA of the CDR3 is TGTGCCAGCAGTCTCTCGGGCGGGCCCGCCGGGGAGCTGTTTTTT. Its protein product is CASSLSGGPAGELFF.

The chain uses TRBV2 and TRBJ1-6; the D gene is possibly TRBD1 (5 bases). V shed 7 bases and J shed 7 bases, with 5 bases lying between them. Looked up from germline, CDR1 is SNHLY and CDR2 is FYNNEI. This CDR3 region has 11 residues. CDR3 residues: CASTGNSPLHF. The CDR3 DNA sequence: TGTGCCAGCACAGGGAATTCACCCCTCCACTTT.

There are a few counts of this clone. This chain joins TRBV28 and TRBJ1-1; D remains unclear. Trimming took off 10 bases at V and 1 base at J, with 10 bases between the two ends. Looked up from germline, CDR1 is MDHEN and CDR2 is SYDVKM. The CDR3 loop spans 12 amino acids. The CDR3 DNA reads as TGTGCCATCGTGTCGGGGAACACTGAAGCTTTCTTT. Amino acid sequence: CAIVSGNTEAFF.

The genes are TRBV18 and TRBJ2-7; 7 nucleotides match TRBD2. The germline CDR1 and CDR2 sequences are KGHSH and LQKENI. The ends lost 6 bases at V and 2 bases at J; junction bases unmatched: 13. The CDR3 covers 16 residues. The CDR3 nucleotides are TGTGCCAGCTCGCGGCCCGGGGGGACTGGAGCCTACGAGCAGTACTTC. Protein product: CASSRPGGTGAYEQYF.

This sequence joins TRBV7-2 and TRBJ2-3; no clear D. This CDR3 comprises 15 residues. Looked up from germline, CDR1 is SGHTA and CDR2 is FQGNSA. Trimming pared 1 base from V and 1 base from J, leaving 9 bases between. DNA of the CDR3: TGTGCCAGCAGCTTAGGAGCCGTTCGCACAGATACGCAGTATTTT. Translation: CASSLGAVRTDTQYF.

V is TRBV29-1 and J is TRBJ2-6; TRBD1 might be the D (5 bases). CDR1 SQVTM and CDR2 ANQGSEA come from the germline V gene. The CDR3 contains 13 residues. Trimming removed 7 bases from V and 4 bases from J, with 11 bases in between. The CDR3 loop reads CSALAGGANVLTF. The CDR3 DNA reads TGCAGCGCCTTGGCAGGGGGGGCCAACGTCCTGACTTTC.

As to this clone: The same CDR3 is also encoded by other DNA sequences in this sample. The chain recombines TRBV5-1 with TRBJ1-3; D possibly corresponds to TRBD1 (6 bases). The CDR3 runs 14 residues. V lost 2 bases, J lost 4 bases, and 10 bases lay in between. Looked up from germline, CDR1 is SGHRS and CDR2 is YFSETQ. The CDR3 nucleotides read TGCGCCAGCAGCTTACCAGGGGCCGGAAACACCATATATTTT. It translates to CASSLPGAGNTIYF.

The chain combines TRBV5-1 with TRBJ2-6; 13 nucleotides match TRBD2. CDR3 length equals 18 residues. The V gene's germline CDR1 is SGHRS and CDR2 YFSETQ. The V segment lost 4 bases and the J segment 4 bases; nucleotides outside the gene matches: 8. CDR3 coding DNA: TGCGCCAGCAGCCGACTAGCGGGAGGAGTAGGAGGGGCCAACGTCCTGACTTTC. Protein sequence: CASSRLAGGVGGANVLTF.

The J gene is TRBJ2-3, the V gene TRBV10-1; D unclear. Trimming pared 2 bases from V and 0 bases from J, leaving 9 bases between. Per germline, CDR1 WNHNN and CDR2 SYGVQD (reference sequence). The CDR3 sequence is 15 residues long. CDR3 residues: CASSESASSTDTQYF. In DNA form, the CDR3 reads TGCGCCAGCAGTGAGAGCGCCTCTAGCACAGATACGCAGTATTTT.

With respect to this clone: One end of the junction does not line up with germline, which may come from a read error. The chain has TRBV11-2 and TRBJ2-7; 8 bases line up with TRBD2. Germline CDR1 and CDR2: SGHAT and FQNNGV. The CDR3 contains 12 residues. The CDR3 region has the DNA TGTGCCAGCAGCTCCCTGGCGGGAGGTGCGAACTTC. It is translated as CASSSLAGGANF.

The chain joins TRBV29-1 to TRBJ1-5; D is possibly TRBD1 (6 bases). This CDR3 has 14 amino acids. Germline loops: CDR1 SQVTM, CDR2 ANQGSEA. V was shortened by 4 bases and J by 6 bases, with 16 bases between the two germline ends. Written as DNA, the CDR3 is TGCAGCGTTGCCCCTCAGGGGCTCGCTCAGCCCCAGCATTTT. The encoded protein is CSVAPQGLAQPQHF.

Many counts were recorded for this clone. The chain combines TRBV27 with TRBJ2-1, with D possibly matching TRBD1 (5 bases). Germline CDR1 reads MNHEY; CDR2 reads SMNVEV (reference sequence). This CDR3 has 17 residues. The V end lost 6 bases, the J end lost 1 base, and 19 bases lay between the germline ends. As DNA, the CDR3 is TGTGCCAGCAGGGACCCCAGACAGAGCCTATCCTACAATGAGCAGTTCTTC. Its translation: CASRDPRQSLSYNEQFF.

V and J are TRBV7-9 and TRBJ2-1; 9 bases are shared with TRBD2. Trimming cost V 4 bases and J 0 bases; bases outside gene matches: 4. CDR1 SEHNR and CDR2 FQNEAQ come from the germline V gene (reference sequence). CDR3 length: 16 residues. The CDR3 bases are TGTGCCAGCAGCTCCCTGACTAGCGGCTCCTACAATGAGCAGTTCTTC. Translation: CASSSLTSGSYNEQFF.

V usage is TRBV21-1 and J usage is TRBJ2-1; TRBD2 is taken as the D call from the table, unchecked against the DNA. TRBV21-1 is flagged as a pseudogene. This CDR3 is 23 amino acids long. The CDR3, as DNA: TGTGCCAGCAGCAAACCTCACATAGCGGACAGACGACTAGCGGGCCCCTCCTACAATGAGCAGTTCTTC. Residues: CASSKPHIADRRLAGPSYNEQFF.

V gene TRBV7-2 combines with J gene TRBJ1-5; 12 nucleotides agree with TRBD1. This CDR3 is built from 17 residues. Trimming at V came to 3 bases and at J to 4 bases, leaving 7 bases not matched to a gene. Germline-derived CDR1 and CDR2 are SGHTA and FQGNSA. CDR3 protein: CASSFSGTGGPNQPQHF. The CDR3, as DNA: TGTGCCAGCAGCTTCTCAGGGACAGGGGGCCCGAATCAGCCCCAGCATTTT. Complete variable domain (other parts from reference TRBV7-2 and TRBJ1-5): GAGVSQSPSNKVTEKGKDVELRCDPISGHTALYWYRQSLGQGLEFLIYFQGNSAPDKSGLPSDRFSAERTGGSVSTLTIQRTQQEDSAVYLCASSFSGTGGPNQPQHFGDGTRLSIL.

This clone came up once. The CDR3, as DNA: TGCGCCAGCAGCCTACAGGGCCCCGAAGGTGGCTACACCTTC. Protein product: CASSLQGPEGGYTF. The rearrangement uses TRBV5-1 and TRBJ1-2; weak D call: TRBD1 (6 bases). V was trimmed by 4 bases and J by 7 bases, leaving 17 bases between them. The CDR3 loop spans 14 amino acids. Germline assignment: CDR1 SGHRS and CDR2 YFSETQ. Complete variable domain (other parts from reference TRBV5-1 and TRBJ1-2): KAGVTQTPRYLIKTRGQQVTLSCSPISGHRSVSWYQQTPGQGLQFLFEYFSETQRNKGNFPGRFSGRQFSNSRSEMNVSTLELGDSALYLCASSLQGPEGGYTFGSGTRLTVV.

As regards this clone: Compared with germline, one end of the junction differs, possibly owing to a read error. CDR3 sequence: CASSQVGQGTSRANVLTF. In nucleotides, the CDR3 is TGCGCCAGCAGCCAAGTTGGACAGGGTACCTCTCGGGCCAACGTCCTGACTTTC. The rearrangement links TRBV4-1 to TRBJ2-6; 8 bases match TRBD1. Germline V CDR1 and CDR2: MGHRA, YSYEKL. CDR3 length equals 18 residues.

Here the CDR3 reads CASSILEDQPQHF. The CDR3, as DNA: TGTGCCAGTAGTATATTAGAGGATCAGCCCCAGCATTTT. This chain connects TRBV19 to TRBJ1-5, with unresolved D. Germline CDR1 is LNHDA and CDR2 is SQIVND (reference sequence). The ends were cut back, 2 bases at V and 5 bases at J, with 7 bases in the middle. This CDR3 spans 13 amino acids.

CDR3 sequence (DNA): TGTGCCAGCAGCCCCATCCCAGGGGACCTGAGTACAGATACGCAGTATTTT. This translates into CASSPIPGDLSTDTQYF. This sequence joins TRBV5-4 and TRBJ2-3; weak D call: TRBD1 (6 bases). Germline CDR1 reads SGHNT; CDR2 reads YYREEE (reference sequence). Trimming shortened V by 4 bases and J by 3 bases, and 21 bases separated the two germline ends. This CDR3 contains 17 residues.

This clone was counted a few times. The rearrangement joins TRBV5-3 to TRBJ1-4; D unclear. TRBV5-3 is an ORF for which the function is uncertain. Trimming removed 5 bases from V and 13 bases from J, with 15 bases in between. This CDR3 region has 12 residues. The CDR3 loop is CARRKKARGLFF. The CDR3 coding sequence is TGTGCCAGAAGGAAAAAAGCTCGCGGACTGTTTTTT.

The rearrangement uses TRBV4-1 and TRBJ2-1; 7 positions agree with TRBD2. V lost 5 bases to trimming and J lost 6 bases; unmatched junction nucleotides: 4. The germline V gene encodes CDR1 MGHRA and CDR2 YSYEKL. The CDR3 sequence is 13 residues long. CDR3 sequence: CASSEGTTNEQFF. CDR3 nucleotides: TGCGCCAGCAGCGAAGGGACTACCAATGAGCAGTTCTTC.

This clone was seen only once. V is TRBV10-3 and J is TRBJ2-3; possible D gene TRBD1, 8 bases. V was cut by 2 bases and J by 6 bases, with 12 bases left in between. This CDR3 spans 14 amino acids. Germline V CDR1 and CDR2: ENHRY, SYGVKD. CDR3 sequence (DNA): TGTGCCATCAGTGAGGACAGGGGAGGGGATACGCAGTATTTT. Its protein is CAISEDRGGDTQYF.